This TCR beta chain was documented in a study of shared clonotypes between healthy human individuals. About the study: Serving as donors were two women and three men, whose ages spanned 18 to 49.

Original processing methods: Quality scores were absent from the junction-only immunoSEQ sequences, so filtering differed. Sequenced by immunoSEQ multiplex PCR; TCRdb stores in-frame clones only, minus some. V, J and clone size derive from that table, while D and trimming were established from the DNA sequence. The sample holds roughly 1.4 million clones, roughly 98.5% seen once. Donors were healthy HIV-negative adults without recent acute infections or vaccinations. V dropped 5 bases and J dropped 13 bases, with 19 bases sitting between them. Germline V gene lookup returns CDR1 MDHEN and CDR2 SYDVKM. This CDR3 spans 13 amino acids. As for this clone: As yet, its antigen is unknown.

Findings of the study overall: Non-shared clonotypes had lower generation probabilities than clonotypes shared by all four sorted-subset donors.

The receptor comes from a man aged 25 to 40 in good health. Sequenced material: naive CD4+ T cells sorted from blood. Subset defined: CD45RA+ positively selected. This chain uses TRBV28 with TRBJ2-3; D is undetermined. The CDR3 reads CASSTADPHLKYF. CDR3 nucleotides: TGTGCCAGCAGTACTGCAGACCCCCATTTAAAGTATTTT. The full variable domain, in which reference TRBV28 and TRBJ2-3 provide the parts outside the CDR3, is DVKVTQSSRYLVKRTGEKVFLECVQDMDHENMFWYRQDPGLGLRLIYFSYDVKMKEKGDIPEGYSVSREKKERFSLILESASTNQTSMYLCASSTADPHLKYFGPGTRLTVL.